The T cell receptor (beta chain) under discussion was sequenced for a study of T-cell reconstitution after alpha-beta-depleted transplantation in children. Study-wide findings and caveats: A year post-transplant, T-cell counts and diversity derived mostly from newly produced T cells.

Of note for this clonotype: What it binds is not known.

Using unique molecular identifiers, the investigators prepared the TCRbeta library. A single record per CDR3 protein comes from TCRdb applying MiXCR to the PCR reads. The data hold about a million distinct CDR3 sequences, with less than 30% observed a single time. This CDR3 region has 16 residues. V lost 5 bases and J lost 1; bases outside the gene matches: 8. CDR1 is MNHNS, CDR2 SASEGT, per germline. The source material was PBMCs, mostly from graft donor cells, sampled 360 days after TCRalphabeta/CD19-depleted stem cell transplant. The chain carries TRBV6-1 and TRBJ1-1, with 9 bases that match TRBD1. This receptor was taken from a boy less than two years old who had a stem cell transplant for SCID, so the T cells may come from the graft donor. The CDR3 coding sequence is TGTGCCAGCAGTCCGGCGGGACAGGGACCGAACACTGAAGCTTTCTTT. The encoded protein is CASSPAGQGPNTEAFF.